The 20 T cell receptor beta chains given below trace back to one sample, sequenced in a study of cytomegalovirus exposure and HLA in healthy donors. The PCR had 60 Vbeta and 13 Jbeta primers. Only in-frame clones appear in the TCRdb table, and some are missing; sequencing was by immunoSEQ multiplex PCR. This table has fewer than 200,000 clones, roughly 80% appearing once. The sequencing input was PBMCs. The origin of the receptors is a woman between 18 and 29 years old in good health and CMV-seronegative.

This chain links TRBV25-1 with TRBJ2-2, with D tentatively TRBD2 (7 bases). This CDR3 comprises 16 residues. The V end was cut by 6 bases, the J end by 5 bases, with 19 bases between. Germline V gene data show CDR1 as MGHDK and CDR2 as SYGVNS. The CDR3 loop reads CASRGRGALGTGELFF. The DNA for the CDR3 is TGTGCCAGCAGAGGACGGGGGGCGCTTGGGACCGGGGAGCTGTTTTTT.

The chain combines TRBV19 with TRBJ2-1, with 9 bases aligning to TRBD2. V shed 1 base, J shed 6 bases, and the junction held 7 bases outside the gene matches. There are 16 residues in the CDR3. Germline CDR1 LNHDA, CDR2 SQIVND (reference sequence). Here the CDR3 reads CASSIVGAGGTNEQFF. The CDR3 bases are TGTGCCAGTAGTATAGTTGGAGCGGGAGGTACCAATGAGCAGTTCTTC.

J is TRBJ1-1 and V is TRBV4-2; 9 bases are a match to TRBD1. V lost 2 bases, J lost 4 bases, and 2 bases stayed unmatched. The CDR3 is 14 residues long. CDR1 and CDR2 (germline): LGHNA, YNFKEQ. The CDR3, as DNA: TGTGCCAGCAGCCAAACGACAGGGGGCACTGAAGCTTTCTTT. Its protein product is CASSQTTGGTEAFF.

The CDR3 bases are TGTGCCAGCTCAACTACACCAGGGTTCTTTCCCTCCTACGAGCAGTACTTC. This translates into CASSTTPGFFPSYEQYF. The chain is built from TRBV18 and TRBJ2-7, with D possibly TRBD1 on 5 matching bases. Germline assignment: CDR1 KGHSH and CDR2 LQKENI. CDR3 length: 17 amino acids. Trimming took 5 bases from V and 0 from J, leaving 20 bases between them.

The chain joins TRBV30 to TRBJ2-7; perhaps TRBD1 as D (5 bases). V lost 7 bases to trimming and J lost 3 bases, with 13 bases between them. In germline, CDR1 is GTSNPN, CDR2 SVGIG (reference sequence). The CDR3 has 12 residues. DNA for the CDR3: TGTGCCTACCGCAGGGCGGTCTACGAGCAGTACTTC. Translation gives CAYRRAVYEQYF.

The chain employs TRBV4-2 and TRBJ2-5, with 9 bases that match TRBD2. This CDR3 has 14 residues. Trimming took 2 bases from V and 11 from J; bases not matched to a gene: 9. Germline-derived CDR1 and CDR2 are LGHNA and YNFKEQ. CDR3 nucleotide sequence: TGTGCCAGCAGCCAATCGCGGGAGGGCCTTAGGCAGTACTTC. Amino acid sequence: CASSQSREGLRQYF.

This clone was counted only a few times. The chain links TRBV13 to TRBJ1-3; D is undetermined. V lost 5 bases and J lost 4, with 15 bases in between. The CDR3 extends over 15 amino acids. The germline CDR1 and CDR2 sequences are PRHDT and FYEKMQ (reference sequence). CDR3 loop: CASSIGGSRGNTIYF. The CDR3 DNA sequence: TGTGCCAGCAGCATTGGAGGGTCGCGAGGAAACACCATATATTTT.

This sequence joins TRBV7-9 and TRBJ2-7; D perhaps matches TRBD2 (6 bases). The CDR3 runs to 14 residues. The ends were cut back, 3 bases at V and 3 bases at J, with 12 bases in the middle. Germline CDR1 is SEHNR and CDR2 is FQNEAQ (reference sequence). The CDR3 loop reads CASSFTGTVYEQYF. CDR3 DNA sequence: TGTGCCAGCAGCTTTACCGGGACTGTCTACGAGCAGTACTTC.

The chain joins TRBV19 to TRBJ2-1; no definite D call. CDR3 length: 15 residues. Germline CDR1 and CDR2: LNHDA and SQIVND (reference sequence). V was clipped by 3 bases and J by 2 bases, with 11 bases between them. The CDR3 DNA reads TGTGCCAGTAGTATGGATCGAGGTCCCTACAATGAGCAGTTCTTC. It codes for CASSMDRGPYNEQFF.

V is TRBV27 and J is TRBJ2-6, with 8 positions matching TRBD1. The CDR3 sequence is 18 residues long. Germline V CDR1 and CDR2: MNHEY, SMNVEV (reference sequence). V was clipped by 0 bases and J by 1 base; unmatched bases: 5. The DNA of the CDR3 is TGTGCCAGCAGTTTATCGGGCAGGGGGCTTTCTGGGGCCAACGTCCTGACTTTC. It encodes CASSLSGRGLSGANVLTF.

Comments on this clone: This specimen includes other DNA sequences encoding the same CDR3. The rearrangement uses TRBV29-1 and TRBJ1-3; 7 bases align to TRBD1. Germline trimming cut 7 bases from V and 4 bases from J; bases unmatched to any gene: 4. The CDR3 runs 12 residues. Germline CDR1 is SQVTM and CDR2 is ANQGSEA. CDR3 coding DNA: TGCAGCGCTGGGACAGTAGGAAACACCATATATTTT. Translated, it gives CSAGTVGNTIYF.

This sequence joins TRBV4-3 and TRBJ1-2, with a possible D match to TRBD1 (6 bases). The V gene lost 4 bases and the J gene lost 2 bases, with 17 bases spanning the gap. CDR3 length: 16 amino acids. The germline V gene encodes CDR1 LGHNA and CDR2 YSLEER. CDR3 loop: CASSPPRQGKNYGYTF. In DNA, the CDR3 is TGCGCCAGCAGCCCCCCGCGGCAGGGGAAGAACTATGGCTACACCTTC.

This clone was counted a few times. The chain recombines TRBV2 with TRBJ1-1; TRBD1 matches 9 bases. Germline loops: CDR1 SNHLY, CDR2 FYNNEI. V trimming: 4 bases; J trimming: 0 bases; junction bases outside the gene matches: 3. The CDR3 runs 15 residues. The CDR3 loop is CASSVTGGMNTEAFF. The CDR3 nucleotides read TGTGCCAGCAGTGTGACAGGGGGGATGAACACTGAAGCTTTCTTT.

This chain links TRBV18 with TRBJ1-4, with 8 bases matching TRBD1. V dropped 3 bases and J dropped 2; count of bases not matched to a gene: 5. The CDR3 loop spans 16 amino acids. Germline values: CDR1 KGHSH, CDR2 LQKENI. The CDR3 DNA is TGTGCCAGCTCACCGGGGACAGGAGGCACTAATGAAAAACTGTTTTTT. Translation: CASSPGTGGTNEKLFF.

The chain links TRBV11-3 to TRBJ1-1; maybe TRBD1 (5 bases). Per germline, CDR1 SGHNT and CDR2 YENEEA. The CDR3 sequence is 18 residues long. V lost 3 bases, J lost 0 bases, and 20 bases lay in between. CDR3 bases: TGTGCCAGCAGCTTTCCCCTGGGGCGGCTGGGTTTGAACACTGAAGCTTTCTTT. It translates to CASSFPLGRLGLNTEAFF.

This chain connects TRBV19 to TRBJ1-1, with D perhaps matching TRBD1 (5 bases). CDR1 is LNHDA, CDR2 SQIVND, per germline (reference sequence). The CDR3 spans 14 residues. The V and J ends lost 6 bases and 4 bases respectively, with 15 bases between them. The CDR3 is CASSPGGVGTEAFF. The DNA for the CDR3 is TGTGCCAGTAGCCCGGGGGGGGTTGGCACTGAAGCTTTCTTT.

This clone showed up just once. CDR3 region: CASSFREGGGYTF. CDR3 bases: TGTGCCAGCAGTTTCAGGGAGGGAGGTGGCTACACCTTC. V and J are TRBV27 and TRBJ1-2, with a tentative D call TRBD1 (5 bases). CDR1 and CDR2 from the germline V gene are MNHEY and SMNVEV (reference sequence). The CDR3 has 13 amino acids. Trimming shortened V by 3 bases and J by 7 bases, and 12 bases separated the two germline ends.

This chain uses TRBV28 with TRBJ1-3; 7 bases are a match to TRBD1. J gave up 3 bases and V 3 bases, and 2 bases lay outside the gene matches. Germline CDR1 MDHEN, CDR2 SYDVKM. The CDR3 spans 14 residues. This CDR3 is CASSLGQSGNTIYF. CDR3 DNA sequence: TGTGCCAGCAGTTTGGGACAGAGTGGAAACACCATATATTTT.

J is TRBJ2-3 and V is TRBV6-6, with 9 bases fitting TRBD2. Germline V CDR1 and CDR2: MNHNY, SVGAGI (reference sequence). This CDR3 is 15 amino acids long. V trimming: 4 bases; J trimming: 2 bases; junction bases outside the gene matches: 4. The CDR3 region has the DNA TGTGCCAGCAGTTTCTTAGCGGGAGACACAGATACGCAGTATTTT. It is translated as CASSFLAGDTDTQYF.

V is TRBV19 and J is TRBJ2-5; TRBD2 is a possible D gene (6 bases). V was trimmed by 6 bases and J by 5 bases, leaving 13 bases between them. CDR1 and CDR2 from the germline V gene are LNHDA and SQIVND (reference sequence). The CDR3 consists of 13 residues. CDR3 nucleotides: TGTGCCAGTAGGGGGACGGCGGGGGAGACCCAGTACTTC. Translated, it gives CASRGTAGETQYF.